A single sample is the source of the 20 T cell receptor beta chains below, sequenced in a study of graft-versus-host responses after intestinal transplantation. These TCRs are of unknown antigen specificity. Method: immunoSEQ multiplex PCR; TCRdb's copy keeps in-frame clones and lacks some. In the table there are 89,000 or so clones, roughly 80% of which are singletons. Specimen: unstimulated CD4+ T cells sorted from spleen or lymph node cells, collected before intestinal transplant. These receptors were collected from a human donor who received an intestinal transplant.

The chain joins TRBV5-1 to TRBJ2-2; 14 bases are a match to TRBD2. Looked up from germline, CDR1 is SGHRS and CDR2 is YFSETQ. This CDR3 is built from 15 residues. V lost 4 bases to trimming and J lost 6 bases; unmatched junction nucleotides: 2. CDR3 amino acids: CASSGLAGGSGELFF. As DNA, the CDR3 is TGCGCCAGCAGCGGACTAGCGGGAGGTTCCGGGGAGCTGTTTTTT.

About this clone itself: Other DNA sequences in this sample translate to the same CDR3. The J gene is TRBJ2-7, the V gene TRBV18, with 7 bases lining up with TRBD2. Unmatched junction bases numbered 3, after V lost 1 base and J lost 0 bases. This CDR3 has 15 amino acids. Per germline, CDR1 KGHSH and CDR2 LQKENI. The CDR3 loop reads CASSPRTSSSYEQYF. In nucleotides, the CDR3 is TGTGCCAGCTCACCACGGACTAGTAGCTCCTACGAGCAGTACTTC.

The rearrangement links TRBV4-1 to TRBJ2-2; weak D call: TRBD1 (6 bases). Germline lookup yields CDR1 MGHRA and CDR2 YSYEKL. V was cut by 3 bases and J by 3 bases, with 8 bases left in between. This CDR3 has 14 residues. The CDR3, as DNA: TGCGCCAGCAGCCAGGACAGTTACACCGGGGAGCTGTTTTTT. Residues: CASSQDSYTGELFF.

The chain employs TRBV19 and TRBJ2-7; 12 bases agree with TRBD2. CDR1 is LNHDA and CDR2 is SQIVND in the germline V gene (reference sequence). Trimming at V came to 3 bases and at J to 5 bases, leaving 2 bases not matched to a gene. The CDR3 consists of 14 residues. CDR3 protein: CASSIGLAGHEQYF. In DNA form, the CDR3 reads TGTGCCAGTAGTATCGGACTAGCGGGACACGAGCAGTACTTC.

V is TRBV12-2 and J is TRBJ1-1; TRBD1 is the table's D call and was not checked against the DNA. TRBV12-2 is described as a pseudogene. This CDR3 comprises 16 residues. In nucleotides, the CDR3 is TGTGCAAGTCGCCCGATCCGGGACAGAAAGAACACTGAAGCTTTCTTT. It is translated as CASRPIRDRKNTEAFF.

This chain joins TRBV6-1 and TRBJ1-5; 8 positions match TRBD1. Losses at the gene ends were 0 bases for V and 7 bases for J; bases not matched to a gene: 8. CDR1 is MNHNS, CDR2 SASEGT, per germline. CDR3 size: 16 residues. The CDR3 region is CASSEARQGTGQPQHF. The CDR3 coding sequence is TGTGCCAGCAGTGAAGCCAGACAGGGGACGGGGCAGCCCCAGCATTTT.

The gene calls are TRBV5-1 and TRBJ2-2; 16 nucleotides agree with TRBD2. The CDR3 contains 18 residues. Per germline, CDR1 SGHRS and CDR2 YFSETQ. Unmatched junction bases numbered 6, after V lost 4 bases and J lost 3 bases. CDR3 amino acids: CASSQGLAGGSDTGELFF. The CDR3 DNA follows: TGCGCCAGCAGCCAGGGACTAGCGGGAGGGAGTGACACCGGGGAGCTGTTTTTT.

The J gene is TRBJ2-3, the V gene TRBV2; TRBD2 agrees at 7 bases. V was clipped by 10 bases and J by 0 bases; unmatched bases: 7. The CDR3 is 14 residues long. CDR1 is SNHLY and CDR2 is FYNNEI in the germline V gene. The CDR3 is CATSLLASTDTQYF. The CDR3 DNA reads TGTGCCACCTCGCTACTAGCGAGCACAGATACGCAGTATTTT.

Note on this clone: A much larger clone sits a single nucleotide away, making a read error possible. The same CDR3 arises from other DNA sequences in this sample as well. The chain uses TRBV4-1 and TRBJ2-1, with D tentatively TRBD1 (6 bases). V shed 0 bases and J shed 12 bases, with 15 bases lying between them. The germline V gene has CDR1 MGHRA and CDR2 YSYEKL. This CDR3 contains 14 residues. For the CDR3, the DNA is TGCGCCAGCAGCCAAGATCTAGCAGGGGTGGCGCAGTTCTTC. Translated, it gives CASSQDLAGVAQFF.

J is TRBJ2-3 and V is TRBV27, with D perhaps matching TRBD2 (6 bases). Trimming removed 9 bases at V and 12 bases at J, with 16 bases between. This CDR3 is 11 amino acids long. CDR1 and CDR2 from the germline V gene are MNHEY and SMNVEV (reference sequence). The DNA of the CDR3 is TGTGCCAGTGGAGGGCCGGGACGACAGTATTTT. Translated: CASGGPGRQYF.

J is TRBJ2-4 and V is TRBV28; 13 bases fit TRBD2. Unmatched junction bases numbered 5, after V lost 5 bases and J lost 7 bases. Germline CDR1 MDHEN, CDR2 SYDVKM. The CDR3 spans 15 residues. The CDR3 spells CASSTRTSGSNIQYF. The CDR3 DNA reads TGTGCCAGCAGTACCCGGACTAGCGGGAGTAACATTCAGTACTTC.

This clone was observed a single time. This chain connects TRBV28 to TRBJ1-2; D is uncertain. The CDR3 runs to 12 residues. V shed 5 bases and J shed 5 bases, with 9 bases lying between them. The germline CDR1 and CDR2 sequences are MDHEN and SYDVKM. This chain's CDR3 is CASSQQIYGYTF. CDR3 nucleotides: TGTGCCAGCAGTCAACAGATATATGGCTACACCTTC.

The chain combines TRBV4-1 with TRBJ1-3, with 7 bases lining up with TRBD1. The V gene's germline CDR1 is MGHRA and CDR2 YSYEKL. Losses at the gene ends were 3 bases for V and 0 bases for J; bases not matched to a gene: 8. The CDR3 runs 17 residues. The CDR3 protein is CASSHHRDRTSGNTIYF. CDR3 bases: TGCGCCAGCAGCCACCACCGGGACAGAACCTCTGGAAACACCATATATTTT.

The chain carries TRBV5-1 and TRBJ2-7; D possibly corresponds to TRBD2 (6 bases). The CDR3 has 16 residues. Germline V gene sequence: CDR1 SGHRS, CDR2 YFSETQ. V lost 0 bases and J 1 base, leaving 14 bases between the germline ends. CDR3 sequence reads: CASSLALGGGSYEQYF. In DNA form, the CDR3 reads TGCGCCAGCAGCTTGGCCTTGGGAGGAGGTTCCTACGAGCAGTACTTC. The entire variable domain, with the rest obtained from reference TRBV5-1 and TRBJ2-7, is as follows: KAGVTQTPRYLIKTRGQQVTLSCSPISGHRSVSWYQQTPGQGLQFLFEYFSETQRNKGNFPGRFSGRQFSNSRSEMNVSTLELGDSALYLCASSLALGGGSYEQYFGPGTRLTVT.

The chain employs TRBV6-5 and TRBJ1-2; D ambiguous. The CDR3 spans 13 residues. From germline, CDR1 is MNHEY and CDR2 SVGAGI. Between the trimmed V and J ends, which lost 6 bases and 2 bases, there was a span of 10 bases. Written as DNA, the CDR3 is TGTGCCAGCAGACAGACGGGAAACTATGGCTACACCTTC. Translated: CASRQTGNYGYTF.

The V gene is TRBV20-1, the J gene TRBJ2-1; maybe TRBD2 (6 bases). The CDR3 has 11 residues. From germline, CDR1 is DFQATT and CDR2 SNEGSKA (reference sequence). The germline V and J ends were trimmed by 6 bases and 4 bases, with 7 bases remaining between them. The CDR3 protein is CSAGLYNEQFF. The CDR3 DNA reads TGCAGTGCGGGACTGTACAATGAGCAGTTCTTC.

This clone was observed a handful of times. The chain links TRBV7-2 to TRBJ2-1; TRBD2 matches at 8 bases. The CDR3 extends over 15 amino acids. V dropped 3 bases and J dropped 7; count of bases not matched to a gene: 8. Germline-derived CDR1 and CDR2 are SGHTA and FQGNSA. The CDR3 sequence: CASSLDAGTRNEQFF. DNA for the CDR3: TGTGCCAGCAGCTTGGACGCCGGGACTAGGAATGAGCAGTTCTTC.

This chain connects TRBV6-1 to TRBJ1-6; D perhaps matches TRBD1 (5 bases). Germline-derived CDR1 and CDR2 are MNHNS and SASEGT. The CDR3 has 14 residues. V shed 0 bases and J shed 15 bases, with 15 bases lying between them. The CDR3: CASSEAYWGEVLHF. The CDR3 DNA sequence: TGTGCCAGCAGTGAAGCGTACTGGGGGGAGGTCCTCCACTTT.

This chain joins TRBV27 and TRBJ1-6; tentatively, D is TRBD1 (5 bases). Germline V gives CDR1 MNHEY, CDR2 SMNVEV (reference sequence). Deletions cut 3 bases from V and 7 bases from J, with 10 bases between. This CDR3 comprises 14 residues. CDR3 protein: CASSLEGWNSPLHF. Written as DNA, the CDR3 is TGTGCCAGCAGTTTGGAGGGGTGGAATTCACCCCTCCACTTT.

This chain connects TRBV5-4 to TRBJ2-1; 8 bases are a match to TRBD2. CDR3 length: 17 amino acids. With 1 base clipped from V and 3 bases from J, the junction kept 9 bases outside the gene matches. The V gene's germline CDR1 is SGHNT and CDR2 YYREEE (reference sequence). In nucleotides, the CDR3 is TGTGCCAGCAGCTTGATCCCTCGGCTAGCGGGCTACAATGAGCAGTTCTTC. Protein: CASSLIPRLAGYNEQFF. The full variable domain, its missing parts supplied by reference TRBV5-4 and TRBJ2-1, is ETGVTQSPTHLIKTRGQQVTLRCSSQSGHNTVSWYQQALGQGPQFIFQYYREEENGRGNFPPRFSGLQFPNYSSELNVNALELDDSALYLCASSLIPRLAGYNEQFFGPGTRLTVL.